One sample yielded the 29 T cell receptor beta chains listed below, sequenced in a study of blood T cell repertoires in COVID-19. TCRdb's table, derived via immunoSEQ multiplex PCR, lists solely in-frame clones and lacks some. The sample has fewer than 400,000 clones, around nine tenths seen once. Sequenced material: PBMCs or T cells enriched from blood (not recorded which). These receptors were obtained from a woman aged 50 to 60 who had recovered from COVID-19.

This chain joins TRBV2 and TRBJ1-1; perhaps TRBD1 as D (5 bases). From germline, CDR1 is SNHLY and CDR2 FYNNEI. The CDR3 spans 14 residues. The V gene lost 5 bases and the J gene lost 1 base, with 11 bases spanning the gap. CDR3 bases: TGTGCCAGCAGTATTCAGGGTGGGAACACTGAAGCTTTCTTT. This gives the protein CASSIQGGNTEAFF.

The sample holds a few counts of this clone. The rearrangement links TRBV5-5 to TRBJ2-7, with TRBD2 as a possible D gene (5 bases). The length of the CDR3 is 15 residues. V lost 0 bases, J lost 6 bases, and 16 bases lay in between. Per germline, CDR1 SGHKS and CDR2 YYEKEE (reference sequence). CDR3 region: CASSLAVEGLGEQYF. In DNA form, the CDR3 reads TGTGCCAGCAGCTTGGCTGTTGAGGGTTTAGGCGAGCAGTACTTC. The variable domain in full, with the rest retrieved from reference TRBV5-5 and TRBJ2-7, is DAGVTQSPTHLIKTRGQQVTLRCSPISGHKSVSWYQQVLGQGPQFIFQYYEKEERGRGNFPDRFSARQFPNYSSELNVNALLLGDSALYLCASSLAVEGLGEQYFGPGTRLTVT.

This clone was counted once. The V call is TRBV6-1, the J call TRBJ2-5; TRBD1 matches at 7 bases. Germline CDR1 MNHNS, CDR2 SASEGT. The CDR3 length is 18 residues. The trim removed 2 bases at V and 2 bases at J, leaving 14 bases unmatched. CDR3 DNA sequence: TGTGCCAGCAGTGAATGGGTATTCTCCGGACAGGAGCAAGAGACCCAGTACTTC. As protein: CASSEWVFSGQEQETQYF.

V gene TRBV6-5 combines with J gene TRBJ1-1; 8 nucleotides line up with TRBD1. J lost 1 base, V lost 6 bases, and 4 bases had no gene match. The CDR3 contains 14 residues. Germline V lookup: CDR1 MNHEY, CDR2 SVGAGI. This chain's CDR3 is CASSFGQGNTEAFF. The CDR3 DNA reads as TGTGCCAGCAGCTTCGGACAGGGGAACACTGAAGCTTTCTTT.

DNA for the CDR3: TGTGCCAGCAGAATAACAGGGGGCAATCAGCCCCAGCATTTT. It yields the protein CASRITGGNQPQHF. The rearrangement uses TRBV2 and TRBJ1-5; TRBD1 aligns across 7 bases. The CDR3 consists of 14 residues. V shed 6 bases and J 2 bases; nucleotides not matched to a gene: 4. Germline lookup yields CDR1 SNHLY and CDR2 FYNNEI.

The chain carries TRBV4-3 and TRBJ1-4; maybe TRBD1 (6 bases). V lost 8 bases and J lost 1, with 14 bases in between. CDR1 LGHNA and CDR2 YSLEER come from the germline V gene. The CDR3 has 15 amino acids. The CDR3 loop reads CASQRQEGTNEKLFF. The CDR3 coding sequence is TGCGCCAGCCAGAGACAGGAAGGAACTAATGAAAAACTGTTTTTT.

The V gene is TRBV11-3, the J gene TRBJ1-6; 8 bases align to TRBD1. Germline lookup yields CDR1 SGHNT and CDR2 YENEEA. The J segment lost 8 bases and the V segment lost 6 bases, leaving 6 bases of the junction unmatched. The CDR3 length is 14 residues. The CDR3 is CASSQGTGDSPLHF. The DNA of the CDR3 is TGTGCCAGCAGTCAAGGGACAGGAGATTCACCCCTCCACTTT.

The chain carries TRBV5-4 and TRBJ1-4; tentative D call: TRBD1 (5 bases). V lost 3 bases, J lost 5 bases, and 14 bases lay in between. CDR3 size: 15 residues. Germline lookup yields CDR1 SGHNT and CDR2 YYREEE (reference sequence). The CDR3 protein is CASSSQGNPNEKLFF. The CDR3, as DNA: TGTGCCAGCAGCTCCCAGGGAAACCCCAATGAAAAACTGTTTTTT.

The rearrangement uses TRBV6-5 and TRBJ2-2, with D possibly matching TRBD2 (6 bases). The V end lost 2 bases, the J end lost 4 bases, and 11 bases lay between the germline ends. This CDR3 region has 15 residues. CDR1 is MNHEY and CDR2 is SVGAGI in the germline V gene. The chain's CDR3 is CASSYIGGTTGELFF. In DNA, the CDR3 is TGTGCCAGCAGTTACATTGGGGGGACCACCGGGGAGCTGTTTTTT.

This chain uses TRBV6-1 with TRBJ1-2; 10 positions agree with TRBD1. This CDR3 is 15 amino acids long. The germline gives CDR1 MNHNS, CDR2 SASEGT. The ends lost 1 base at V and 4 bases at J; junction bases unmatched: 3. Here the CDR3 reads CASSEGTGGLYGYTF. The CDR3 DNA is TGTGCCAGCAGTGAAGGGACAGGGGGACTCTATGGCTACACCTTC.

This clone came up once. V and J are TRBV5-1 and TRBJ2-3; the D is unclear. Germline loops: CDR1 SGHRS, CDR2 YFSETQ. The germline V and J ends were trimmed by 0 bases and 0 bases, with 8 bases remaining between them. The CDR3 has 15 residues. The CDR3 spells CASSLVVPSTDTQYF. The CDR3 coding sequence is TGCGCCAGCAGCTTGGTAGTACCTAGCACAGATACGCAGTATTTT.

This clone was observed a handful of times. This same CDR3 is encoded by further DNA sequences in the sample. The rearrangement uses TRBV30 and TRBJ1-3, with a possible D match to TRBD1 (5 bases). There are 14 residues in the CDR3. The V end lost 5 bases, the J end lost 4 bases, and 15 bases lay between the germline ends. Germline V gives CDR1 GTSNPN, CDR2 SVGIG (reference sequence). The CDR3: CAWGGGGSGNTIYF. The CDR3, as DNA: TGTGCCTGGGGCGGCGGGGGATCAGGAAACACCATATATTTT. Combining the CDR3 with reference TRBV30 and TRBJ1-3 gives the whole variable domain SQTIHQWPATLVQPVGSPLSLECTVEGTSNPNLYWYRQAAGRGLQLLFYSVGIGQISSEVPQNLSASRPQDRQFILSSKKLLLSDSGFYLCAWGGGGSGNTIYFGEGSWLTVV.

This chain connects TRBV18 to TRBJ2-1; 10 bases align to TRBD2. Germline CDR1 is KGHSH and CDR2 is LQKENI. Losses at the gene ends were 1 base for V and 7 bases for J; bases not matched to a gene: 4. The CDR3 totals 15 residues. CDR3 loop: CASSPRLAGGNEQFF. In DNA, the CDR3 is TGTGCCAGCTCACCACGATTAGCGGGGGGTAATGAGCAGTTCTTC. Full variable domain (missing parts from reference TRBV18 and TRBJ2-1): NAGVMQNPRHLVRRRGQEARLRCSPMKGHSHVYWYRQLPEEGLKFMVYLQKENIIDESGMPKERFSAEFPKEGPSILRIQQVVRGDSAAYFCASSPRLAGGNEQFFGPGTRLTVL.

The CDR3: CASATQGNYGYTF. CDR3 in DNA: TGTGCCAGCGCAACGCAGGGAAACTATGGCTACACCTTC. The V call is TRBV2, the J call TRBJ1-2, with D maybe TRBD1 (5 bases). Germline CDR1 SNHLY, CDR2 FYNNEI. V was cut by 8 bases and J by 2 bases, with 12 bases left in between. This CDR3 has 13 residues.

J is TRBJ1-1 and V is TRBV7-9; 12 positions agree with TRBD1. CDR1 and CDR2 from the germline V gene are SEHNR and FQNEAQ (reference sequence). J gave up 3 bases and V 3 bases, and 11 bases lay outside the gene matches. The CDR3 spans 18 residues. The CDR3 protein is CASSFSGTGGLLDTEAFF. CDR3 nucleotides: TGTGCCAGCAGCTTCTCCGGGACAGGGGGCCTATTAGACACTGAAGCTTTCTTT.

V usage is TRBV3-1 (or the pseudogene TRBV3-2) and J usage is TRBJ2-2, with D perhaps TRBD1 (6 bases). The CDR3 is made up of 15 amino acids. The germline V gene encodes CDR1 LGHDT and CDR2 YNNKEL (reference sequence). The ends were cut back, 3 bases at V and 3 bases at J, with 11 bases in the middle. The CDR3 is CASSHRGMDTGELFF. The CDR3 region has the DNA TGTGCCAGCAGCCACAGGGGTATGGACACCGGGGAGCTGTTTTTT.

The chain joins TRBV5-1 to TRBJ2-3, with TRBD2 matching over 9 bases. V shed 1 base, J shed 3 bases, and the junction held 3 bases outside the gene matches. The CDR3 runs 15 residues. The germline V gene has CDR1 SGHRS and CDR2 YFSETQ. The CDR3 sequence is CASSLLLAGTDTQYF. CDR3 nucleotides: TGCGCCAGCAGCTTGTTACTAGCGGGTACAGATACGCAGTATTTT.

The chain employs TRBV2 and TRBJ2-2; 11 nucleotides line up with TRBD2. The V and J ends lost 7 bases and 9 bases, in that order; junction bases with no gene match: 10. CDR1 is SNHLY, CDR2 FYNNEI, per germline. The CDR3 length is 15 residues. Here the CDR3 DNA reads TGTGCCAGCATGGGGACTAGCGGTCTCGTCCGGGAGCTGTTTTTT. As protein: CASMGTSGLVRELFF.

Only a few counts were recorded for this clone. The chain couples TRBV5-5 to TRBJ1-1; 8 nucleotides align to TRBD1. Germline CDR1 and CDR2: SGHKS and YYEKEE (reference sequence). The CDR3 is made up of 14 amino acids. J gave up 4 bases and V 1 base, and 3 bases lay outside the gene matches. The CDR3 reads CASSLTGGFTEAFF. Written as DNA, the CDR3 is TGTGCCAGCAGCTTGACAGGGGGGTTCACTGAAGCTTTCTTT.

The genes are TRBV4-1 and TRBJ1-4; D possibly corresponds to TRBD1 (6 bases). CDR3 length: 15 amino acids. CDR1 is MGHRA and CDR2 is YSYEKL in the germline V gene. Trimming pared 3 bases from V and 4 bases from J, leaving 12 bases between. CDR3 sequence reads: CASSHWTASNEKLFF. In nucleotides, the CDR3 is TGCGCCAGCAGCCACTGGACAGCTAGTAATGAAAAACTGTTTTTT.

This clone came up a few times. The chain combines TRBV25-1 with TRBJ2-7; D gene unclear. This CDR3 has 11 amino acids. V shed 4 bases and J shed 3 bases, with 4 bases lying between them. Germline CDR1 is MGHDK and CDR2 is SYGVNS. The CDR3 DNA is TGTGCCAGCAGTGGAGGCTACGAGCAGTACTTC. This sequence encodes CASSGGYEQYF.

The rearrangement uses TRBV30 and TRBJ1-4, with D uncertain. Trimming removed 0 bases from V and 7 bases from J, with 9 bases in between. CDR1 and CDR2 from the germline V gene are GTSNPN and SVGIG (reference sequence). CDR3 length equals 13 residues. The CDR3 is CAWSVRVFEKLFF. As DNA, the CDR3 is TGTGCCTGGAGTGTACGGGTGTTTGAAAAACTGTTTTTT.

The chain recombines TRBV2 with TRBJ1-1; D remains unclear. V shed 4 bases and J shed 0 bases, with 6 bases lying between them. CDR1 is SNHLY and CDR2 is FYNNEI in the germline V gene. The length of the CDR3 is 13 residues. This CDR3 is CASSVTLNTEAFF. In DNA, the CDR3 is TGTGCCAGCAGTGTGACACTGAACACTGAAGCTTTCTTT. Full variable domain (missing parts from reference TRBV2 and TRBJ1-1): EPEVTQTPSHQVTQMGQEVILRCVPISNHLYFYWYRQILGQKVEFLVSFYNNEISEKSEIFDDQFSVERPDGSNFTLKIRSTKLEDSAMYFCASSVTLNTEAFFGQGTRLTVV.

This chain links TRBV4-2 with TRBJ1-2; D unresolved. Trimming removed 0 bases from V and 4 bases from J, with 9 bases in between. Germline V gene data show CDR1 as LGHNA and CDR2 as YNFKEQ. The CDR3 runs to 14 residues. The CDR3 nucleotides are TGTGCCAGCAGCCAAGATGAGGAGACCTATGGCTACACCTTC. It specifies CASSQDEETYGYTF.

The V gene is TRBV12-3 or TRBV12-4, the J gene TRBJ2-1, with 7 bases aligning to TRBD1. The CDR3 extends over 12 amino acids. V lost 8 bases, J lost 3 bases, and 1 base stayed unmatched. The CDR3 region has the DNA TGTGCCAGCGGGACAGACTACAATGAGCAGTTCTTC. This codes for CASGTDYNEQFF.

The chain links TRBV4-1 to TRBJ2-1, with 13 bases identical to TRBD2. This CDR3 has 17 residues. Germline assignment: CDR1 MGHRA and CDR2 YSYEKL. V shed 3 bases, J shed 5 bases, and the junction held 7 bases outside the gene matches. The CDR3 DNA is TGCGCCAGCAGCCACCCAGGGACTAGCGGGGCCAACAATGAGCAGTTCTTC. Its translation is CASSHPGTSGANNEQFF.

The chain employs TRBV4-3 and TRBJ1-2, with 10 positions matching TRBD1. With V trimmed by 3 bases and J by 1 base, 2 bases remained unmatched. This CDR3 has 15 residues. Germline loops: CDR1 LGHNA, CDR2 YSLEER. The CDR3 is CASSQRDRGNYGYTF. DNA of the CDR3: TGCGCCAGCAGCCAGAGGGACAGGGGTAACTATGGCTACACCTTC.

The chain uses TRBV5-5 and TRBJ2-5; D is perhaps TRBD1 (5 bases). Trimming pared 1 base from V and 1 base from J, leaving 8 bases between. CDR3 size: 14 residues. Germline V gene data show CDR1 as SGHKS and CDR2 as YYEKEE (reference sequence). In DNA form, the CDR3 reads TGTGCCAGCAGCTTGAGACAGTCCCAAGAGACCCAGTACTTC. Translated: CASSLRQSQETQYF.

The V and J genes are TRBV3-1 (or the pseudogene TRBV3-2) and TRBJ1-2; D uncertain. Trimming took 0 bases from V and 10 from J, leaving 9 bases between them. The CDR3 loop spans 12 amino acids. Looked up from germline, CDR1 is LGHDT and CDR2 is YNNKEL (reference sequence). Here the CDR3 reads CASSQDRGDYTF. The CDR3 DNA follows: TGTGCCAGCAGCCAAGATCGCGGGGACTACACCTTC.